This T cell receptor (beta chain) was obtained from a study of blood T cell repertoires in COVID-19. Study information: Spain, Italy and the United States supplied samples that represented acute and convalescent COVID-19.

In the source study's methods: How many nucleated cells were present was estimated from reference gene primer amplification. Here immunoSEQ multiplex PCR was the method, and the copy in TCRdb shows in-frame clones only, minus some. D and trimming come from the DNA, and the V and J calls and clone size come from that table. The sample lists around 330,000 clones, roughly 87% occurring once. CDR1 and CDR2 (germline): LGHDT, YNNKEL (reference sequence). V was cut by 1 base and J by 12 bases, with 15 bases left in between. The CDR3 consists of 13 residues. Allocation to cohorts depended on clinical history reported by the participants.

This TCR came from a woman aged 18-29 years who had recovered from COVID-19. The chain combines TRBV3-1 (or the pseudogene TRBV3-2) with TRBJ1-2; D is uncertain. The specimen was PBMCs or T cells enriched from blood (not recorded which). The CDR3 region has the DNA TGTGCCAGCAGCCAAGGCCGGAACTCAGGTGACACCTTC. This translates into CASSQGRNSGDTF.